The 15 T cell receptor beta chains reported below all come from one sample, sequenced in a study of control samples from healthy donors and cancer patients. Measured with immunoSEQ multiplex PCR; TCRdb has only the in-frame clones, and not every one. The sample shows 100,000 to 130,000 clones, roughly 79% of them seen only once. The sample taken for sequencing was blood. Source of these receptors: a man younger than 30 in good health.

This clone was counted a single time. J is TRBJ1-2 and V is TRBV6-5; D is possibly TRBD1 (6 bases). The CDR3 has 14 amino acids. Trimming shortened V by 7 bases and J by 4 bases, and 16 bases separated the two germline ends. Germline assignment: CDR1 MNHEY and CDR2 SVGAGI. The CDR3 reads CASTLDRFTYGYTF. The CDR3 DNA sequence: TGTGCCAGCACCCTAGACAGGTTCACCTATGGCTACACCTTC.

The chain carries TRBV11-2 and TRBJ2-2, with TRBD2 identical over 9 bases. Looked up from germline, CDR1 is SGHAT and CDR2 is FQNNGV. This CDR3 contains 16 residues. V lost 5 bases, J lost 1 base, and 5 bases stayed unmatched. The CDR3 here is CASSRELAGNTGELFF. CDR3 sequence (DNA): TGTGCCAGCAGCAGAGAACTAGCGGGGAACACCGGGGAGCTGTTTTTT.

The chain recombines TRBV28 with TRBJ1-5; D is uncertain. The V gene lost 6 bases and the J gene lost 4 bases, with 16 bases spanning the gap. The CDR3 is 15 residues long. Germline values: CDR1 MDHEN, CDR2 SYDVKM. The CDR3 here is CASSRMGYSNQPQHF. For the CDR3, the DNA is TGTGCCAGCAGCCGGATGGGGTACAGTAATCAGCCCCAGCATTTT. Combining the CDR3 with reference TRBV28 and TRBJ1-5 gives the whole variable domain DVKVTQSSRYLVKRTGEKVFLECVQDMDHENMFWYRQDPGLGLRLIYFSYDVKMKEKGDIPEGYSVSREKKERFSLILESASTNQTSMYLCASSRMGYSNQPQHFGDGTRLSIL.

The chain combines TRBV7-2 with TRBJ1-5; 10 bases map to TRBD1. Germline CDR1 is SGHTA and CDR2 is FQGNSA. The CDR3 consists of 15 residues. V lost 4 bases, J lost 4 bases, and 4 bases stayed unmatched. In nucleotides, the CDR3 is TGTGCCAGCAGCTCGGACAGGGGGAGGAATCAGCCCCAGCATTTT. Translated, it gives CASSSDRGRNQPQHF.

This clone was detected only a few times. The chain has TRBV14 and TRBJ1-5; D not resolved. CDR3 length equals 12 residues. CDR1 and CDR2 from the germline V gene are SGHDN and FVKESK. Between the trimmed V and J ends, which lost 4 bases and 3 bases, there was a span of 4 bases. CDR3 protein: CASSLSNQPQHF. DNA for the CDR3: TGTGCCAGCAGCCTATCCAATCAGCCCCAGCATTTT.

The chain is built from TRBV10-1 and TRBJ2-7; 8 bases fit TRBD1. CDR1 WNHNN and CDR2 SYGVQD come from the germline V gene (reference sequence). There are 15 residues in the CDR3. After removal of 3 bases from V and 4 bases from J, the junction contained 8 bases not matched to a gene. CDR3: CASSENDRGVYEQYF. The CDR3 nucleotides read TGCGCCAGCAGTGAAAATGACAGGGGAGTTTACGAGCAGTACTTC.

Details on this clone: One junction end disagrees with the germline gene, perhaps due to a read error. This chain joins TRBV14 and TRBJ2-1; D is possibly TRBD1 or TRBD2 (6 bases each). The CDR3 is 12 residues long. Germline V gene lookup returns CDR1 SGHDN and CDR2 FVKESK. CDR3 nucleotide sequence: TGTGCCAGCAGCCATAGTTGGGCAGGGGAGGTCTTC. Translated, it gives CASSHSWAGEVF.

This clone was recorded only once. This chain connects TRBV5-1 to TRBJ1-1; weak D call: TRBD1 (6 bases). V dropped 7 bases and J dropped 1 base, with 17 bases sitting between them. The CDR3 covers 15 residues. CDR1 is SGHRS and CDR2 is YFSETQ in the germline V gene. The CDR3 loop is CASGHSGTTNTEAFF. CDR3 DNA sequence: TGCGCCAGCGGGCACTCCGGGACAACGAACACTGAAGCTTTCTTT. Together with reference TRBV5-1 and TRBJ1-1, the CDR3 gives the full variable domain: KAGVTQTPRYLIKTRGQQVTLSCSPISGHRSVSWYQQTPGQGLQFLFEYFSETQRNKGNFPGRFSGRQFSNSRSEMNVSTLELGDSALYLCASGHSGTTNTEAFFGQGTRLTVV.

The V and J genes are TRBV2 and TRBJ2-7, with 10 bases identical to TRBD1. Germline V gene data show CDR1 as SNHLY and CDR2 as FYNNEI. This CDR3 contains 14 residues. V shed 4 bases and J 6 bases; nucleotides not matched to a gene: 6. The CDR3 spells CASSVEGQGSEQYF. The CDR3 DNA is TGTGCCAGCAGTGTAGAGGGACAGGGGTCCGAGCAGTACTTC. The full variable domain, its missing parts supplied by reference TRBV2 and TRBJ2-7, is EPEVTQTPSHQVTQMGQEVILRCVPISNHLYFYWYRQILGQKVEFLVSFYNNEISEKSEIFDDQFSVERPDGSNFTLKIRSTKLEDSAMYFCASSVEGQGSEQYFGPGTRLTVT.

The chain has TRBV12-3 or TRBV12-4 and TRBJ2-7; D unresolved. This CDR3 is 12 amino acids long. V lost 6 bases and J 4 bases, leaving 10 bases between the germline ends. CDR3 DNA sequence: TGTGCCAGCAGCCGCAGTGGATACGAGCAGTACTTC. This sequence encodes CASSRSGYEQYF.

The rearrangement uses TRBV5-1 and TRBJ1-2; D unclear. CDR1 is SGHRS, CDR2 YFSETQ, per germline. V was cut by 0 bases and J by 1 base, with 7 bases left in between. The CDR3 sequence is 14 residues long. The CDR3 DNA is TGCGCCAGCAGCTTGGGGGTCGTTAACTATGGCTACACCTTC. Translation gives CASSLGVVNYGYTF.

About this clone itself: The germline gene is not matched at one end of the junction; a read error may be the cause. The V and J genes are TRBV28 and TRBJ1-5; TRBD1 matches at 10 bases. Germline V gene data show CDR1 as MDHEN and CDR2 as SYDVKM. The CDR3 is 17 amino acids. The CDR3, as DNA: TGTGCCAGCAGTTTAAAGGGCGGGACAGGGGCCCGTCAGTCCCAGCATTTT. Translated: CASSLKGGTGARQSQHF. Based on the CDR3 plus reference TRBV28 and TRBJ1-5, the full variable domain is DVKVTQSSRYLVKRTGEKVFLECVQDMDHENMFWYRQDPGLGLRLIYFSYDVKMKEKGDIPEGYSVSREKKERFSLILESASTNQTSMYLCASSLKGGTGARQSQHFGDGTRLSIL.

This rearrangement joins TRBV25-1 to TRBJ2-2; TRBD2 matches at 10 bases. This CDR3 is 16 amino acids long. V lost 4 bases, J lost 6 bases, and 8 bases stayed unmatched. Per the germline V gene, CDR1 is MGHDK and CDR2 is SYGVNS. CDR3 coding DNA: TGTGCCAGCAGTGGGGTTAGCGGGGGGCGAGCCGGGGAGCTGTTTTTT. It encodes CASSGVSGGRAGELFF.

The chain uses TRBV7-8 and TRBJ2-3; 7 bases align to TRBD2. Germline CDR1 is SGHVS and CDR2 is FQNEAQ. This CDR3 is 15 amino acids long. The junction had 4 bases not matched to a gene; V was cut back by 1 base and J by 3 bases. CDR3 coding DNA: TGTGCCAGCAGCTTAGAAGGACTAGTGACAGATACGCAGTATTTT. This codes for CASSLEGLVTDTQYF.

The CDR3 bases are TGTGCCAGCAGGCGAGAGGCGGTACCCCAGCATTTT. The encoded protein is CASRREAVPQHF. This chain links TRBV6-6 with TRBJ1-5, with D uncertain. V was cut by 6 bases and J by 10 bases, with 13 bases left in between. Germline lookup yields CDR1 MNHNY and CDR2 SVGAGI (reference sequence). CDR3 length: 12 residues.